The 30 T cell receptor beta chains below come from one sample, sequenced in a study of cytomegalovirus exposure and HLA in healthy donors. Use of 60 Vbeta and 13 Jbeta primers characterized the PCR. Data came from immunoSEQ multiplex PCR; TCRdb stores just in-frame clones and leaves some out. The data hold approximately 160,000 clones, with around 78% observed a single time. The sample consisted of PBMCs. The origin of the receptors is a female donor in good health and CMV-seronegative.

The chain uses TRBV29-1 and TRBJ1-1; D not resolved. V lost 0 bases and J lost 3, with 14 bases in between. CDR1 SQVTM and CDR2 ANQGSEA come from the germline V gene. The CDR3 has 15 residues. This CDR3 reads CSVEDHGRRDTEAFF. The DNA for the CDR3 is TGCAGCGTTGAAGATCACGGCAGGCGGGACACTGAAGCTTTCTTT. The full variable domain, its missing parts supplied by reference TRBV29-1 and TRBJ1-1, is SAVISQKPSRDICQRGTSLTIQCQVDSQVTMMFWYRQQPGQSLTLIATANQGSEATYESGFVIDKFPISRPNLTFSTLTVSNMSPEDSSIYLCSVEDHGRRDTEAFFGQGTRLTVV.

In the case of this clone: At one of its ends the junction is not consistent with the germline gene, which may arise from a read error. Other DNA sequences in the sample encode the same CDR3. V and J are TRBV7-2 and TRBJ1-2, with D possibly TRBD1 on 5 matching bases. Germline V gives CDR1 SGHTA, CDR2 FQGNSA. There are 13 residues in the CDR3. The CDR3 spells CASSRQTNYGYTF. The CDR3 bases are TGCGCCAGCAGCCGACAGACCAACTATGGCTACACCTTC.

This chain joins TRBV7-2 and TRBJ2-1, with D uncertain. V was shortened by 2 bases and J by 7 bases, with 6 bases between the two germline ends. In germline, CDR1 is SGHTA, CDR2 FQGNSA. This CDR3 is 12 amino acids long. The CDR3 loop reads CASSLFGNEQFF. DNA for the CDR3: TGTGCCAGCAGCTTATTCGGGAATGAGCAGTTCTTC.

This rearrangement joins TRBV10-3 to TRBJ2-7, with TRBD1 identical over 11 bases. CDR3 size: 15 residues. J lost 5 bases, V lost 6 bases, and 9 bases had no gene match. The V gene's germline CDR1 is ENHRY and CDR2 SYGVKD. The chain's CDR3 is CAIRMGGQGANEQYF. As DNA, the CDR3 is TGTGCCATCAGGATGGGAGGACAGGGGGCAAACGAGCAGTACTTC.

The chain combines TRBV7-2 with TRBJ2-3; TRBD2 aligns across 9 bases. From germline, CDR1 is SGHTA and CDR2 FQGNSA. The junction had 13 bases not matched to a gene; V was cut back by 5 bases and J by 10 bases. The CDR3 runs 15 residues. The CDR3 DNA is TGTGCCAGCAGCCTCTCCGGGACTAGCCCCTTGGCGCAGTATTTT. This gives the protein CASSLSGTSPLAQYF. Variable domain in full (rest from reference TRBV7-2 and TRBJ2-3): GAGVSQSPSNKVTEKGKDVELRCDPISGHTALYWYRQSLGQGLEFLIYFQGNSAPDKSGLPSDRFSAERTGGSVSTLTIQRTQQEDSAVYLCASSLSGTSPLAQYFGPGTRLTVL.

The rearrangement joins TRBV28 to TRBJ1-6; D perhaps matches TRBD1 (5 bases). The ends were cut back, 8 bases at V and 8 bases at J, with 10 bases in the middle. This CDR3 spans 12 amino acids. Germline V gene sequence: CDR1 MDHEN, CDR2 SYDVKM. The DNA of the CDR3 is TGTGCCAGCCGGGAGGGGTATTCACCCCTCCACTTT. Residues: CASREGYSPLHF.

The V gene is TRBV5-4, the J gene TRBJ1-2; 7 nucleotides align to TRBD1. Germline trimming cut 4 bases from V and 6 bases from J; bases unmatched to any gene: 6. CDR3 length: 13 amino acids. CDR1 is SGHNT and CDR2 is YYREEE in the germline V gene (reference sequence). Here the CDR3 reads CASSRDRDDGYTF. The CDR3 nucleotides are TGTGCCAGCAGCCGTGACAGGGACGATGGCTACACCTTC.

CDR3 protein: CASSLVAGEGFEQYF. The CDR3 bases are TGTGCCAGCAGCTTAGTGGCGGGGGAGGGTTTCGAGCAGTACTTC. This chain links TRBV7-2 with TRBJ2-7; 7 nucleotides line up with TRBD2. The junction had 9 bases not matched to a gene; V was cut back by 1 base and J by 6 bases. CDR3 size: 15 residues. The germline V gene encodes CDR1 SGHTA and CDR2 FQGNSA.

Only a few counts were recorded for this clone. V gene TRBV28 combines with J gene TRBJ1-2, with 7 positions matching TRBD1. Germline V lookup: CDR1 MDHEN, CDR2 SYDVKM. The CDR3 is 14 residues long. With 10 bases clipped from V and 3 bases from J, the junction kept 11 bases outside the gene matches. The CDR3 loop reads CANSRPGQYYGYTF. CDR3 nucleotides: TGTGCCAACTCTCGACCGGGACAGTACTATGGCTACACCTTC.

The chain combines TRBV6-6 with TRBJ2-7, with 7 bases identical to TRBD2. CDR3 length: 16 residues. CDR1 is MNHNY and CDR2 is SVGAGI in the germline V gene (reference sequence). V gave up 10 bases and J gave up 3 bases; unmatched junction bases: 18. The CDR3 protein is CATNPPAGEAGYEQYF. Here the CDR3 DNA reads TGTGCCACCAATCCTCCGGCGGGAGAGGCGGGCTACGAGCAGTACTTC.

The chain links TRBV2 to TRBJ2-5; the match to TRBD2 covers 7 bases. Per germline, CDR1 SNHLY and CDR2 FYNNEI. The V segment lost 6 bases and the J segment 0 bases; nucleotides outside the gene matches: 7. The CDR3 length is 15 residues. CDR3 sequence reads: CASSPRDYYQETQYF. The CDR3 coding sequence is TGTGCCAGCAGCCCGAGGGACTACTACCAAGAGACCCAGTACTTC.

The chain uses TRBV13 and TRBJ2-3, with 7 bases lining up with TRBD2. The CDR3 is 13 residues long. The V gene end was trimmed by 5 bases and the J gene end by 3 bases; junction bases not matched to a gene: 2. The germline CDR1 and CDR2 sequences are PRHDT and FYEKMQ (reference sequence). CDR3 coding DNA: TGTGCCAGCAGCCCTAGCGGTACAGATACGCAGTATTTT. The encoded protein is CASSPSGTDTQYF.

The chain combines TRBV7-2 with TRBJ1-4; 7 bases are a match to TRBD1. The CDR3 sequence is 12 residues long. After removal of 6 bases from V and 8 bases from J, the junction contained 3 bases not matched to a gene. CDR1 is SGHTA, CDR2 FQGNSA, per germline. The CDR3 region has the DNA TGTGCCAGCAGGACAGGGAACGAAAAACTGTTTTTT. Translating gives CASRTGNEKLFF.

This sequence joins TRBV30 and TRBJ2-6; tentatively, D is TRBD1 (5 bases). There are 15 residues in the CDR3. In germline, CDR1 is GTSNPN, CDR2 SVGIG (reference sequence). CDR3 sequence reads: CVHQGGVTGANVLTF. The CDR3 region has the DNA TGTGTCCACCAGGGTGGGGTCACTGGGGCCAACGTCCTGACTTTC.

The chain couples TRBV6-5 to TRBJ2-7; 8 bases match TRBD1. The V segment lost 2 bases and the J segment 3 bases; nucleotides outside the gene matches: 6. Germline loops: CDR1 MNHEY, CDR2 SVGAGI. The CDR3 is 15 residues long. Written as DNA, the CDR3 is TGTGCCAGCAGTTACCCTACCGGACAGGGCTACGAGCAGTACTTC. Protein sequence: CASSYPTGQGYEQYF.

This clone was detected only once. The chain joins TRBV9 to TRBJ2-3; 9 bases agree with TRBD2. J gave up 4 bases and V 0 bases, and 3 bases lay outside the gene matches. The V gene's germline CDR1 is SGDLS and CDR2 YYNGEE. The CDR3 covers 15 residues. The CDR3 DNA reads as TGTGCCAGCAGCGTAGGTGTAGCGGGAGCAGATACGCAGTATTTT. Amino acid sequence: CASSVGVAGADTQYF.

This clone is a singleton in its sample. V is TRBV5-6 and J is TRBJ2-7; 7 nucleotides line up with TRBD1. Germline V gene data show CDR1 as SGHDT and CDR2 as YYEEEE. This CDR3 contains 13 residues. V shed 4 bases, J shed 1 base, and the junction held 2 bases outside the gene matches. The CDR3 DNA follows: TGTGCCAGCAGCGTGACAGGGTCCTACGAGCAGTACTTC. Encoded protein: CASSVTGSYEQYF.

The chain recombines TRBV19 with TRBJ1-4, with 7 bases lining up with TRBD1. There are 18 residues in the CDR3. Germline loops: CDR1 LNHDA, CDR2 SQIVND (reference sequence). Trimming removed 0 bases from V and 4 bases from J; junction bases left unmatched: 11. CDR3 DNA: TGTGCCAGTAGTATAGATCTTTCAACCGGGACAGATAATGAAAAACTGTTTTTT. Protein product: CASSIDLSTGTDNEKLFF.

The chain employs TRBV6-1 and TRBJ1-4; the match to TRBD1 covers 8 bases. Per the germline V gene, CDR1 is MNHNS and CDR2 is SASEGT. The CDR3 spans 14 residues. The V and J ends lost 6 bases and 4 bases, in that order; junction bases with no gene match: 4. CDR3 sequence reads: CASSGTGFNEKLFF. In DNA form, the CDR3 reads TGTGCCAGCAGCGGGACAGGCTTTAATGAAAAACTGTTTTTT.

The rearrangement links TRBV7-2 to TRBJ2-7; TRBD1 is a possible D gene (6 bases). Germline V gene data show CDR1 as SGHTA and CDR2 as FQGNSA. This CDR3 is 14 amino acids long. Trimming stripped 5 bases from V and 4 bases from J, with 15 bases between. The CDR3 loop reads CASSPTRGGYEQYF. CDR3 sequence (DNA): TGTGCCAGCAGCCCCACCAGGGGTGGGTACGAGCAGTACTTC.

This clone occurred a few times. The chain carries TRBV6-5 and TRBJ1-1; D might be TRBD1 (6 bases). The CDR3 extends over 11 amino acids. The germline V and J ends were trimmed by 7 bases and 3 bases, with 6 bases remaining between them. CDR1 is MNHEY, CDR2 SVGAGI, per germline. The CDR3 DNA is TGTGCCAGCACAGGGGACACTGAAGCTTTCTTT. Residues: CASTGDTEAFF.

CDR3 protein: CASSYSTGYSGNTIYF. The CDR3 DNA follows: TGTGCCAGCAGCTACTCGACAGGGTACTCTGGAAACACCATATATTTT. This chain links TRBV7-2 with TRBJ1-3, with TRBD1 identical over 7 bases. Germline V gene data show CDR1 as SGHTA and CDR2 as FQGNSA. The CDR3 contains 16 residues. Trimming at V came to 4 bases and at J to 0 bases, leaving 6 bases not matched to a gene.

V usage is TRBV4-2 and J usage is TRBJ2-2; 7 bases line up with TRBD1. The length of the CDR3 is 15 residues. Germline loops: CDR1 LGHNA, CDR2 YNFKEQ. V shed 1 base and J 3 bases; nucleotides not matched to a gene: 2. CDR3 amino acids: CASSQGDRYTGELFF. The DNA for the CDR3 is TGTGCCAGCAGCCAAGGGGACAGATACACCGGGGAGCTGTTTTTT.

This clone was seen only a few times. The chain uses TRBV19 and TRBJ2-3; 8 bases align to TRBD2. Germline trimming cut 3 bases from V and 3 bases from J; bases unmatched to any gene: 5. This CDR3 has 15 residues. Germline V gene lookup returns CDR1 LNHDA and CDR2 SQIVND (reference sequence). The CDR3 here is CASSIRGGLTDTQYF. CDR3 bases: TGTGCCAGTAGTATCCGGGGGGGCCTGACAGATACGCAGTATTTT.

This clone was seen a handful of times. The rearrangement links TRBV5-6 to TRBJ2-1; 9 positions match TRBD1. The CDR3 has 17 residues. With V trimmed by 5 bases and J by 0 bases, 9 bases remained unmatched. Germline lookup yields CDR1 SGHDT and CDR2 YYEEEE. CDR3 DNA sequence: TGTGCCAGCAGAAACTCCGAGACAGGGGGCTCCTACAATGAGCAGTTCTTC. It codes for CASRNSETGGSYNEQFF.

The CDR3 coding sequence is TGTGCCAGCAGACAACACACCCTCCTAGGGCAGTTCTTC. This sequence encodes CASRQHTLLGQFF. The J gene is TRBJ2-1, the V gene TRBV6-6; D gene uncertain. Trimming took off 6 bases at V and 12 bases at J, with 18 bases between the two ends. The V gene's germline CDR1 is MNHNY and CDR2 SVGAGI (reference sequence). The CDR3 length is 13 residues.

The count of this clone is one. An end of the junction differs from the germline gene, which may be a read error. The same CDR3 arises from other DNA sequences in this sample as well. The J gene is TRBJ2-6, the V gene TRBV6-5, with D tentatively TRBD1 (6 bases). The CDR3 is 15 amino acids. The germline CDR1 and CDR2 sequences are MNHEY and SVGAGI. The CDR3 sequence: CASSYQGSGANGLTF. The CDR3 bases are TGTGCCAGCAGTTATCAGGGTTCAGGGGCCAACGGCCTGACTTTC.

The rearrangement links TRBV19 to TRBJ2-2, with D possibly TRBD2 on 6 matching bases. Germline lookup yields CDR1 LNHDA and CDR2 SQIVND (reference sequence). V lost 3 bases, J lost 0 bases, and 11 bases lay in between. The CDR3 sequence is 16 residues long. CDR3 sequence: CASSMGLAPNTGELFF. For the CDR3, the DNA is TGTGCCAGTAGTATGGGGCTAGCGCCGAACACCGGGGAGCTGTTTTTT.

This chain uses TRBV5-1 with TRBJ2-1, with no clear D. Germline values: CDR1 SGHRS, CDR2 YFSETQ. This CDR3 is built from 13 residues. The V end was cut by 0 bases, the J end by 7 bases, with 8 bases between. The CDR3 here is CASSLGISNEQFF. The CDR3 DNA reads as TGCGCCAGCAGCTTGGGCATTAGTAATGAGCAGTTCTTC. Filled out from reference TRBV5-1 and TRBJ2-1, the complete variable domain reads KAGVTQTPRYLIKTRGQQVTLSCSPISGHRSVSWYQQTPGQGLQFLFEYFSETQRNKGNFPGRFSGRQFSNSRSEMNVSTLELGDSALYLCASSLGISNEQFFGPGTRLTVL.

The V gene is TRBV5-1, the J gene TRBJ1-6; D not resolved. The CDR3 has 12 amino acids. Germline CDR1 is SGHRS and CDR2 is YFSETQ. The V gene lost 6 bases and the J gene lost 11 bases, with 12 bases spanning the gap. CDR3 loop: CASTDPGTPLHF. CDR3 coding DNA: TGCGCCAGCACCGACCCGGGGACACCCCTCCACTTT.